Reported below is one T cell receptor (beta chain). This clonotype was detected once. The clone's antigen remains unknown. No base quality information exists; no much larger clone differs at one position. Single-read evidence is weak. The data belong to a study of T cells generated in artificial thymic organoids (TCRdb year 2017). Looking at the study overall: The study compared TCR alpha and beta CDR3 repertoires of CD8 single positive T cells derived from in vitro artificial thymic organoids with the repertoires of thymic and peripheral blood naive CD8 T cells. The displayed repertoire sequencing data were described as being representative of three independent experiments. Study-level results and caveats: Physiological TCR clonotype diversity, comparable to that of thymic and blood naive CD8 T cells, was observed in organoid-derived CD8 single positive T cells.

Non-mobilized peripheral blood was obtained from healthy adult donors. Primary CD8+ T cells were enriched by magnetic beads using the Miltenyi CD8+ T cell Isolation Kit. Before RNA extraction, naive CD8 T cells from blood were sorted by FACS as CD3+TCRalphabeta+CD8+CD45RO-CCR7+ cells. For each sample, total RNA was purified from approximately 40,000 to 200,000 sorted cells using the RNeasy Micro kit, and RNA quality was checked on an Agilent RNA 6000 Nano chip. TCRalpha and TCRbeta libraries were amplified in separate semi-nested PCR reactions using Advantage 2 and reverse primers located in the TRAC or TRBC constant regions. Between about 3.5 and 550 ng of total RNA was used as input for first-strand cDNA synthesis. TCR cDNA libraries were made by 5'-RACE with the SMARTer PCR cDNA Synthesis kit, using a poly-dT primer for first-strand synthesis. The semi-nested reverse primers in the constant regions carried 5-nucleotide sample-specific barcodes, and the PCR products were cleaned up with the Zymo DNA Clean and Concentrator-5 kit. Up to ten barcoded samples were pooled, ligated to Illumina adaptors and sequenced on an Illumina MiSeq as 2 x 150 bp paired-end reads. The paper's processing steps were these. Demultiplexed reads were aligned with BLAT to a custom library of all human TRAV, TRAJ, TRBV, TRBD and TRBJ combinations from IMGT. The best BLAT hits were picked using pslCDnaFilter (-maxAligns=1, -ignoreIntrons), and custom Perl scripts were used to calculate clonotype frequencies. Using fastp at Q25 and MiXCR, TCRdb reprocessed the public reads and kept productive beta chains. When rows share a CDR3 protein, they turn into one entry using the most common DNA and genes. The V and J calls here are based on TCRdb, not the publication. The sample has roughly 3,400 distinct CDR3 sequences on record, 34% of them singletons. Of the sample, about 2.3% falls within the top ten clones.

Reading from cysteine to phenylalanine, the CDR3 counts 11 amino acids. Here the CDR3 DNA is all that survives: 33 bases in frame from base 1. V and J lose 6 bases and 6 bases, and a span of 6 bases separates them. The sequencing input was naive CD8+ T cells from blood. According to the study, the label for this sample's cell subset or site signals: CD3+TCRalphabeta+CD8SP T cells; for blood, CD45RO-CCR7+ naive CD8+ T cells. The sequence was collected from a human donor who gave cord blood stem cells for thymic organoid culture, a cardiac surgery patient who gave postnatal thymus, or a blood donor (not recorded which). The receptor chain draws on TRBV12-3 or TRBV12-4 and TRBJ2-1, with no reliable assignment of the D segment. The CDR3: CASSRTNEQFF. The DNA is TGTGCCAGCAGCCGAACCAATGAGCAGTTCTTC.